This T cell receptor beta chain comes out of a study of blood T cell repertoires in COVID-19. Study overall: COVID-19 samples collected from the United States, Italy and Spain covered acute and convalescent phases. Sources were T cells, B-cell-depleted T cells, or PBMCs; the material itself was cDNA or gDNA.

In the authors' workflow: Nucleated cell number was recorded as an estimate derived from reference gene primer amplification. This table comes from immunoSEQ multiplex PCR, and its TCRdb copy is limited to in-frame clones, with some not included. The V and J calls and clone size were taken over from that table, and D and trimming were inferred from the DNA. Of hundreds of thousands of clones in the sample, roughly 87% were seen once. Germline values: CDR1 MGHRA, CDR2 YSYEKL. The CDR3 has 18 residues. Trimming cost V 5 bases and J 1 base, with 23 bases left between them. The chain employs TRBV4-1 and TRBJ1-2, with a weak D call TRBD1 (5 bases). Sample: peripheral blood. The clonotype was recovered from a human donor in a cohort sampled during active COVID-19. This CDR3 reads CASSSPTRQKTFNYGYTF. The CDR3 bases are TGCGCCAGCAGCTCCCCCACCCGACAGAAGACTTTTAACTATGGCTACACCTTC.